These 30 T cell receptor beta chains share one sample of origin, sequenced in a study of monozygotic twins with cystic fibrosis. The data were produced by immunoSEQ multiplex PCR, yet TCRdb's version contains in-frame clones alone and is incomplete. The sample includes about 22,000 clones, around 98% of them seen just once. The sample was blood. The source is a girl aged 10-17 years with cystic fibrosis.

V usage is TRBV28 and J usage is TRBJ1-5; D uncertain. Trimming took off 2 bases at V and 2 bases at J, with 19 bases between the two ends. This CDR3 comprises 18 residues. CDR1 MDHEN and CDR2 SYDVKM come from the germline V gene. The DNA for the CDR3 is TGTGCCAGCAGTTTACCCCTCGGTTCTGGGAAAGGCAATCAGCCCCAGCATTTT. Translated: CASSLPLGSGKGNQPQHF. Supplemented by reference TRBV28 and TRBJ1-5, the full variable domain reads DVKVTQSSRYLVKRTGEKVFLECVQDMDHENMFWYRQDPGLGLRLIYFSYDVKMKEKGDIPEGYSVSREKKERFSLILESASTNQTSMYLCASSLPLGSGKGNQPQHFGDGTRLSIL.

The CDR3 region has the DNA TGCGCCAGCAGCTCCGGGGACGGCGGGGGGGAGACCCAGTACTTC. Its protein is CASSSGDGGGETQYF. The chain uses TRBV5-1 and TRBJ2-5; 8 bases map to TRBD2. The CDR3 extends over 15 amino acids. J lost 5 bases, V lost 3 bases, and 9 bases had no gene match. From germline, CDR1 is SGHRS and CDR2 YFSETQ.

The chain couples TRBV19 to TRBJ2-2; a weak D match, TRBD2 (5 bases). The CDR3 is 15 residues long. Germline CDR1 LNHDA, CDR2 SQIVND (reference sequence). V was shortened by 5 bases and J by 5 bases, with 15 bases between the two germline ends. CDR3 amino acids: CASSVGGSWTGELFF. The CDR3 region has the DNA TGTGCCAGTAGTGTGGGTGGGAGCTGGACCGGGGAGCTGTTTTTT.

This rearrangement joins TRBV9 to TRBJ1-1, with TRBD1 as a possible D gene (5 bases). V gave up 3 bases and J gave up 2 bases, with 8 bases separating them. There are 13 residues in the CDR3. Per germline, CDR1 SGDLS and CDR2 YYNGEE. The CDR3 region is CASSADRNTEAFF. Written as DNA, the CDR3 is TGTGCCAGCAGCGCCGACAGAAACACTGAAGCTTTCTTT.

The DNA for the CDR3 is TGTGCCAGCAGCTTGGTGTTGAGGACGAACACCGGGGAGCTGTTTTTT. This codes for CASSLVLRTNTGELFF. This chain uses TRBV5-8 with TRBJ2-2; D ambiguous. This CDR3 contains 16 residues. From germline, CDR1 is SGHTS and CDR2 YDEGEE. Between the trimmed V and J ends, which lost 0 bases and 0 bases, there was a span of 9 bases.

This rearrangement joins TRBV7-2 to TRBJ2-1; 7 bases match TRBD2. Germline loops: CDR1 SGHTA, CDR2 FQGNSA. CDR3 size: 13 residues. V was pared by 3 bases and J by 8 bases, with 4 bases of the junction left unmatched. CDR3 sequence (DNA): TGTGCCAGCAGCTTGAAGACTAGCCATGAGCAGTTCTTC. Its translation: CASSLKTSHEQFF.

The V and J genes are TRBV5-1 and TRBJ2-1, with 12 bases identical to TRBD2. The CDR3 loop spans 15 amino acids. In germline, CDR1 is SGHRS, CDR2 YFSETQ. V lost 6 bases to trimming and J lost 8 bases; unmatched junction nucleotides: 9. DNA for the CDR3: TGCGCCAGCATCCCCCTAGCGGGAGGGCACCATGAGCAGTTCTTC. Its translation: CASIPLAGGHHEQFF.

The J gene is TRBJ2-3, the V gene TRBV5-1, with TRBD1 as a possible D gene (6 bases). Deletions cut 5 bases from V and 1 base from J, with 20 bases between. The CDR3 runs to 17 residues. Germline values: CDR1 SGHRS, CDR2 YFSETQ. The CDR3 is CASRQLPGDRRTDTQYF. CDR3 DNA sequence: TGCGCCAGCAGACAATTACCAGGGGACCGGCGCACAGATACGCAGTATTTT.

The chain has TRBV20-1 and TRBJ1-2; D is uncertain. Germline V gene data show CDR1 as DFQATT and CDR2 as SNEGSKA (reference sequence). V dropped 5 bases and J dropped 8 bases, with 9 bases sitting between them. CDR3 size: 10 residues. CDR3 in amino acids: CSAPLGGYTF. The CDR3 DNA follows: TGCAGTGCTCCCCTGGGGGGCTACACCTTC.

This chain links TRBV5-1 with TRBJ2-7; 9 bases are a match to TRBD1. CDR3 length: 14 amino acids. Per the germline V gene, CDR1 is SGHRS and CDR2 is YFSETQ. J gave up 6 bases and V 5 bases, and 9 bases lay outside the gene matches. CDR3: CASSSGTGLIEQYF. In nucleotides, the CDR3 is TGCGCCAGCAGTTCCGGGACAGGGCTAATCGAGCAGTACTTC.

The rearrangement joins TRBV4-1 to TRBJ1-2, with 7 bases lining up with TRBD1. The CDR3 length is 15 residues. V dropped 0 bases and J dropped 4; count of bases not matched to a gene: 5. The germline V gene encodes CDR1 MGHRA and CDR2 YSYEKL. The CDR3 reads CASSQDQGQFYGYTF. CDR3 coding DNA: TGCGCCAGCAGCCAAGACCAGGGACAGTTCTATGGCTACACCTTC.

The rearrangement uses TRBV19 and TRBJ2-7; D tentatively reads TRBD1 or TRBD2 (5 bases each). This CDR3 is built from 15 residues. CDR1 is LNHDA and CDR2 is SQIVND in the germline V gene (reference sequence). V dropped 6 bases and J dropped 2 bases, with 17 bases sitting between them. CDR3 DNA sequence: TGTGCCAGTAGCCAACCCGGGGCAAATACCTACGAGCAGTACTTC. Encoded protein: CASSQPGANTYEQYF.

The chain uses TRBV20-1 and TRBJ2-7; TRBD1 or TRBD2 may be the D gene (6 bases each). Germline lookup yields CDR1 DFQATT and CDR2 SNEGSKA (reference sequence). There are 11 residues in the CDR3. The CDR3 protein is CASGAGYEQYV. Here the CDR3 DNA reads TGCGCCTCGGGGGCGGGCTACGAGCAGTACGTC.

This sequence joins TRBV7-9 and TRBJ1-2; 7 bases are shared with TRBD1. The CDR3 consists of 14 residues. Germline trimming cut 0 bases from V and 3 bases from J; bases unmatched to any gene: 1. The germline V gene encodes CDR1 SEHNR and CDR2 FQNEAQ (reference sequence). CDR3 DNA sequence: TGTGCCAGCAGCTTAGCCGGGACAGACTATGGCTACACCTTC. It yields the protein CASSLAGTDYGYTF.

The gene calls are TRBV19 and TRBJ2-7; a possible D gene is TRBD1 (5 bases). Trimming took off 3 bases at V and 5 bases at J, with 20 bases between the two ends. Germline CDR1 and CDR2: LNHDA and SQIVND (reference sequence). This CDR3 comprises 16 residues. The CDR3 here is CASSMQGIRQDDEQYV. CDR3 bases: TGTGCCAGTAGTATGCAGGGCATACGGCAGGACGACGAGCAGTACGTC.

This sequence joins TRBV27 and TRBJ2-7; 8 bases map to TRBD1. V shed 5 bases, J shed 3 bases, and the junction held 6 bases outside the gene matches. This CDR3 has 14 amino acids. The germline gives CDR1 MNHEY, CDR2 SMNVEV (reference sequence). The CDR3 is CASSDGDRIYEQYF. The CDR3 nucleotides are TGTGCCAGCAGTGACGGGGACAGGATCTACGAGCAGTACTTC.

This clone was counted a few times. The rearrangement links TRBV28 to TRBJ2-7, with TRBD2 matching 8 bases. Unmatched junction bases numbered 9, after V lost 2 bases and J lost 0 bases. This CDR3 region has 17 residues. CDR1 MDHEN and CDR2 SYDVKM come from the germline V gene. CDR3 DNA: TGTGCCAGCAGTTTAGGGAGGCGGGAGGTCCTCTCCTACGAGCAGTACTTC. This gives the protein CASSLGRREVLSYEQYF. Looking up the rest from reference TRBV28 and TRBJ2-7 gives the full variable domain: DVKVTQSSRYLVKRTGEKVFLECVQDMDHENMFWYRQDPGLGLRLIYFSYDVKMKEKGDIPEGYSVSREKKERFSLILESASTNQTSMYLCASSLGRREVLSYEQYFGPGTRLTVT.

This clone was recorded only once. The J gene is TRBJ2-7, the V gene TRBV6-9, with D perhaps TRBD2 (5 bases). The CDR3 is 13 amino acids. The V gene lost 2 bases and the J gene lost 8 bases, with 13 bases spanning the gap. The germline V gene encodes CDR1 MNHGY and CDR2 SVAAGI. This CDR3 is CASSYESADKQYF. The CDR3 DNA reads TGTGCCAGCAGTTATGAGTCAGCGGATAAGCAGTACTTC.

This chain links TRBV15 with TRBJ2-5, with no clear D. Trimming pared 6 bases from V and 2 bases from J, leaving 7 bases between. The CDR3 covers 12 residues. Germline V lookup: CDR1 LNHNV, CDR2 YYDKDF (reference sequence). The CDR3 sequence is CATSFGQETQYF. For the CDR3, the DNA is TGTGCCACCAGTTTCGGTCAAGAGACCCAGTACTTC.

The V gene is TRBV4-2, the J gene TRBJ1-1; perhaps TRBD1 as D (6 bases). The CDR3 totals 18 residues. V dropped 4 bases and J dropped 1 base, with 22 bases sitting between them. Germline-derived CDR1 and CDR2 are LGHNA and YNFKEQ. CDR3 in amino acids: CASSPQGWEPHGNTEAFF. CDR3 DNA: TGTGCCAGCAGCCCACAGGGATGGGAACCACATGGGAACACTGAAGCTTTCTTT.

The chain couples TRBV30 to TRBJ1-1; 7 nucleotides align to TRBD1. CDR1 is GTSNPN, CDR2 SVGIG, per germline (reference sequence). The CDR3 has 14 amino acids. J lost 5 bases, V lost 5 bases, and 11 bases had no gene match. The DNA for the CDR3 is TGTGCCTGGGGGGAACAGGGGTTTGGAACTGAAGCTTTCTTT. Residues: CAWGEQGFGTEAFF.

As DNA, the CDR3 is TGCAGCGTCGGACGAGTGGACTCTACGCAGTATTTT. This codes for CSVGRVDSTQYF. This chain links TRBV29-1 with TRBJ2-3; D is perhaps TRBD2 (5 bases). The germline CDR1 and CDR2 sequences are SQVTM and ANQGSEA. The CDR3 is made up of 12 amino acids. V lost 6 bases, J lost 8 bases, and 15 bases lay in between.

The V call is TRBV14, the J call TRBJ2-2, with D perhaps TRBD2 (5 bases). The V gene lost 4 bases and the J gene lost 0 bases, with 12 bases spanning the gap. From germline, CDR1 is SGHDN and CDR2 FVKESK. CDR3 length: 16 residues. The CDR3 region has the DNA TGTGCCAGCAGCCCGAGGACTCGTACGAACACCGGGGAGCTGTTTTTT. It translates to CASSPRTRTNTGELFF.

The rearrangement joins TRBV5-1 to TRBJ1-2; TRBD1 might be the D (5 bases). The V gene's germline CDR1 is SGHRS and CDR2 YFSETQ. The CDR3 has 16 amino acids. Trimming shortened V by 0 bases and J by 0 bases, and 12 bases separated the two germline ends. CDR3 in amino acids: CASSLGQPQSNYGYTF. The CDR3 nucleotides are TGCGCCAGCAGCTTGGGACAGCCTCAGTCTAACTATGGCTACACCTTC.

This chain uses TRBV7-9 with TRBJ2-7; D not resolved. With 1 base removed from V and 3 bases from J, the gap between germline ends came to 4 bases. This CDR3 has 12 amino acids. Per germline, CDR1 SEHNR and CDR2 FQNEAQ (reference sequence). DNA for the CDR3: TGTGCCAGCAGCTTAGTCAGCTACGAGCAGTACTTC. Translated: CASSLVSYEQYF.

The CDR3 is CASRGTSGIGSEQFF. The DNA for the CDR3 is TGTGCCAGCAGGGGGACTAGCGGGATTGGTAGTGAGCAGTTCTTC. V is TRBV7-2 and J is TRBJ2-1; 13 nucleotides match TRBD2. There are 15 residues in the CDR3. V gave up 6 bases and J gave up 9 bases; unmatched junction bases: 8. The germline V gene has CDR1 SGHTA and CDR2 FQGNSA.

CDR3 sequence: CAWSGLAGVDEQFF. Here the CDR3 DNA reads TGTGCCTGGAGCGGACTAGCGGGAGTTGATGAGCAGTTCTTC. V is TRBV30 and J is TRBJ2-1, with TRBD2 matching over 13 bases. Germline V gene sequence: CDR1 GTSNPN, CDR2 SVGIG (reference sequence). The CDR3 loop spans 14 amino acids. Trimming cost V 3 bases and J 8 bases; bases outside gene matches: 4. Using reference TRBV30 and TRBJ2-1 for the parts outside the CDR3, the full variable domain is SQTIHQWPATLVQPVGSPLSLECTVEGTSNPNLYWYRQAAGRGLQLLFYSVGIGQISSEVPQNLSASRPQDRQFILSSKKLLLSDSGFYLCAWSGLAGVDEQFFGPGTRLTVL.

The rearrangement joins TRBV6-1 to TRBJ1-1, with D tentatively TRBD1 (5 bases). The CDR3 is 15 residues long. Between the trimmed V and J ends, which lost 7 bases and 4 bases, there was a span of 19 bases. Germline loops: CDR1 MNHNS, CDR2 SASEGT. CDR3 in DNA: TGTGCCAGCATGATCCTCAGGGCTAGGATCACTGAAGCTTTCTTT. It encodes CASMILRARITEAFF.

The chain couples TRBV7-2 to TRBJ2-3, with 10 positions matching TRBD1. In germline, CDR1 is SGHTA, CDR2 FQGNSA. This CDR3 spans 14 amino acids. Trimming took 4 bases from V and 6 from J; bases not matched to a gene: 4. The CDR3 region is CASSWDRGSDTQYF. The CDR3, as DNA: TGTGCCAGCAGCTGGGACAGGGGTAGCGATACGCAGTATTTT. The complete variable domain, with remaining parts taken from reference TRBV7-2 and TRBJ2-3, reads GAGVSQSPSNKVTEKGKDVELRCDPISGHTALYWYRQSLGQGLEFLIYFQGNSAPDKSGLPSDRFSAERTGGSVSTLTIQRTQQEDSAVYLCASSWDRGSDTQYFGPGTRLTVL.

This sequence joins TRBV6-1 and TRBJ2-2; D may be TRBD2 (6 bases). CDR1 is MNHNS and CDR2 is SASEGT in the germline V gene. This CDR3 has 15 amino acids. Trimming left V 6 bases short and J 1 base short, with 12 bases between. In DNA, the CDR3 is TGTGCCAGCAGCCTAAGGGACTTGAACACCGGGGAGCTGTTTTTT. It is translated as CASSLRDLNTGELFF.